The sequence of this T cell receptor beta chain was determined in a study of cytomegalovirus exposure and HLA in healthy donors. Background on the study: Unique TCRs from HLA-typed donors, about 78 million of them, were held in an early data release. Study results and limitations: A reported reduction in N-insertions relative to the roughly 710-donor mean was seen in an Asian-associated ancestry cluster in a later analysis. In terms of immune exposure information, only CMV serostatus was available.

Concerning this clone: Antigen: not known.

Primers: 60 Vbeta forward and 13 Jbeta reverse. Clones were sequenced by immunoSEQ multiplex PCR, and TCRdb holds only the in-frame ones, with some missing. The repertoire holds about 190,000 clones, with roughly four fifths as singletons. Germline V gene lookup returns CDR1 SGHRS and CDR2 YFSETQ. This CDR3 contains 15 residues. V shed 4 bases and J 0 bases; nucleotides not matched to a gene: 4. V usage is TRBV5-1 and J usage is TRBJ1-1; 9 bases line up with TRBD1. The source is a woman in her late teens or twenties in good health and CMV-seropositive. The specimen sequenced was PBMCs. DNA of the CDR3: TGCGCCAGCAGCACCGGGACAGGGATGAACACTGAAGCTTTCTTT. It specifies CASSTGTGMNTEAFF. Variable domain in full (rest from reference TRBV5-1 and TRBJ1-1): KAGVTQTPRYLIKTRGQQVTLSCSPISGHRSVSWYQQTPGQGLQFLFEYFSETQRNKGNFPGRFSGRQFSNSRSEMNVSTLELGDSALYLCASSTGTGMNTEAFFGQGTRLTVV.